The 15 T cell receptor beta chains given below trace back to one sample, sequenced in a study of blood T cell repertoires in COVID-19. Profiling relied on immunoSEQ multiplex PCR, and the TCRdb table lists in-frame clones only, not all of them. The sample records 90,000 to 130,000 clones, more than 75% being singletons. The sample comprised peripheral blood. The receptors originated from a woman in her fifties or sixties with acute or convalescent COVID-19.

V is TRBV24-1 and J is TRBJ2-7, with TRBD2 matching 9 bases. CDR1 and CDR2 from the germline V gene are KGHDR and SFDVKD. The CDR3 is 14 residues long. The V gene end was trimmed by 3 bases and the J gene end by 6 bases; junction bases not matched to a gene: 5. The CDR3 spells CATSDPRGGAEQYF. The CDR3 DNA sequence: TGTGCCACCAGTGATCCGCGGGGGGGGGCCGAGCAGTACTTC.

The chain recombines TRBV6-2 or TRBV6-3 with TRBJ1-5; 7 bases agree with TRBD1. Germline lookup yields CDR1 MNHEY and CDR2 SVGEGT. The V and J ends lost 2 bases and 0 bases, in that order; junction bases with no gene match: 10. CDR3 size: 18 residues. In DNA, the CDR3 is TGTGCCAGCAGTTACCCGACAGGGAGACGGTATAGCAATCAGCCCCAGCATTTT. Amino acid sequence: CASSYPTGRRYSNQPQHF.

V is TRBV29-1 and J is TRBJ2-6; possibly TRBD1 for D (5 bases). The V end lost 4 bases, the J end lost 1 base, and 5 bases lay between the germline ends. The CDR3 has 13 residues. Germline V CDR1 and CDR2: SQVTM, ANQGSEA. CDR3 nucleotide sequence: TGCAGCGTTGCAGGGTCTGGGGCCAACGTCCTGACTTTC. This sequence encodes CSVAGSGANVLTF.

This sequence joins TRBV6-1 and TRBJ1-1; D is unresolved. V was cut by 3 bases and J by 1 base, with 6 bases left in between. Germline CDR1 reads MNHNS; CDR2 reads SASEGT. The length of the CDR3 is 13 residues. The CDR3 region is CASSDSGNTEAFF. CDR3 coding DNA: TGTGCCAGCAGTGACAGCGGGAACACTGAAGCTTTCTTT.

The rearrangement uses TRBV9 and TRBJ1-2, with TRBD1 matching 10 bases. Germline values: CDR1 SGDLS, CDR2 YYNGEE. V trimming: 3 bases; J trimming: 4 bases; junction bases outside the gene matches: 6. The CDR3 extends over 15 amino acids. The CDR3 nucleotides are TGTGCCAGCAGCGCCCCGGGACAGGGGACCTATGGCTACACCTTC. It encodes CASSAPGQGTYGYTF.

The rearrangement joins TRBV2 to TRBJ1-6, with a possible D match to TRBD1 (5 bases). The CDR3 spans 14 residues. Trimming pared 10 bases from V and 11 bases from J, leaving 21 bases between. Germline CDR1 and CDR2: SNHLY and FYNNEI. The CDR3 DNA reads as TGTGCCACCACCCCACAGGTGGGTGTCACACCCCTCCACTTT. Protein: CATTPQVGVTPLHF.

The chain is built from TRBV5-1 and TRBJ1-6; maybe TRBD1 (5 bases). The V gene's germline CDR1 is SGHRS and CDR2 YFSETQ. Trimming cost V 1 base and J 9 bases, with 14 bases left between them. The CDR3 is 15 amino acids. CDR3 in DNA: TGCGCCAGCAGCTTGAAGCAGGGAGGTGTTTCACCCCTCCACTTT. Protein product: CASSLKQGGVSPLHF.

The genes are TRBV29-1 and TRBJ1-5; 7 bases align to TRBD1. Germline V gene lookup returns CDR1 SQVTM and CDR2 ANQGSEA. Trimming cost V 4 bases and J 9 bases; bases outside gene matches: 15. The CDR3 has 15 amino acids. The CDR3 spells CSVGLSTEQGGPQHF. The DNA of the CDR3 is TGCAGCGTTGGATTATCGACAGAGCAGGGGGGGCCCCAGCATTTT.

The chain uses TRBV19 and TRBJ1-6; 8 bases are shared with TRBD1. With V trimmed by 4 bases and J by 2 bases, 4 bases remained unmatched. From germline, CDR1 is LNHDA and CDR2 SQIVND (reference sequence). The CDR3 runs 16 residues. DNA for the CDR3: TGTGCCAGTAGTACTGGACAGGGCGCCTATAATTCACCCCTCCACTTT. This encodes CASSTGQGAYNSPLHF.

Notes on this clone: Other nucleotide sequences in the sample specify the same CDR3. This chain links TRBV5-1 with TRBJ2-2; 8 bases align to TRBD2. Germline CDR1 and CDR2: SGHRS and YFSETQ. The CDR3 has 16 residues. V was pared by 3 bases and J by 4 bases, with 8 bases of the junction left unmatched. CDR3 sequence reads: CASSSRTSPATGELFF. DNA for the CDR3: TGCGCCAGCAGCTCGCGGACTAGCCCCGCCACCGGGGAGCTGTTTTTT.

The V and J genes are TRBV6-1 and TRBJ1-5, with TRBD1 identical over 12 bases. The V and J ends lost 3 bases and 2 bases, in that order; junction bases with no gene match: 11. CDR3 length: 19 residues. Germline V gene data show CDR1 as MNHNS and CDR2 as SASEGT. In nucleotides, the CDR3 is TGTGCCAGCAGTGATTCCGGGACAGGGGGCTTGGTTGGCAATCAGCCCCAGCATTTT. Its translation: CASSDSGTGGLVGNQPQHF.

The rearrangement joins TRBV24-1 to TRBJ2-1, with D possibly matching TRBD2 (7 bases). V was shortened by 5 bases and J by 4 bases, with 14 bases between the two germline ends. Germline CDR1 is KGHDR and CDR2 is SFDVKD. The CDR3 is 15 amino acids. For the CDR3, the DNA is TGTGCCACCAGTGGGGGGGGGCTAGCGTACAATGAGCAGTTCTTC. It encodes CATSGGGLAYNEQFF.

V and J are TRBV7-2 and TRBJ2-1; 9 nucleotides line up with TRBD1. Per germline, CDR1 SGHTA and CDR2 FQGNSA. The J segment lost 4 bases and the V segment lost 1 base, leaving 11 bases of the junction unmatched. The CDR3 runs 18 residues. The CDR3 sequence is CASSLVVPRDRVYNEQFF. The CDR3 DNA reads TGTGCCAGCAGCTTAGTGGTGCCCCGGGACAGGGTTTACAATGAGCAGTTCTTC.

This chain uses TRBV7-2 with TRBJ2-7; 10 nucleotides match TRBD1. J was trimmed by 0 bases and V by 5 bases; bases with no gene match: 4. CDR3 length: 15 residues. Germline CDR1 and CDR2: SGHTA and FQGNSA. The CDR3 reads CASSPRTGGSYEQYF. CDR3 nucleotides: TGTGCCAGCAGCCCTAGGACAGGGGGCTCCTACGAGCAGTACTTC.

This clone was found once. The chain uses TRBV24-1 and TRBJ1-4, with TRBD1 identical over 7 bases. The CDR3 spans 17 residues. Trimming took 3 bases from V and 2 from J; bases not matched to a gene: 8. CDR1 and CDR2 (germline): KGHDR, SFDVKD. The DNA for the CDR3 is TGTGCCACCAGTGATCGGACAGGCGGGGCGACTAATGAAAAACTGTTTTTT. Encoded protein: CATSDRTGGATNEKLFF.